This T cell receptor beta chain was sequenced in a study of beta chain features in type 1 diabetes. General study findings and limits: In every one of the four CD4+ subsets, TCRB CDR3s were moderately but significantly shorter in Type 1 diabetes patients.

TCRB transcripts that were expressed got sequenced, as all of the isolated RNA had been reverse transcribed. Clones were sequenced by immunoSEQ multiplex PCR, and TCRdb holds only the in-frame ones, with some missing. The data contain a few hundred thousand clones, 16% of them seen just once; the ten biggest clones take up 0.08% to 0.095%. A note on this clone: As yet, its antigen is unknown.

V was cut by 0 bases and J by 1 base, with 7 bases left in between. There are 15 residues in the CDR3. CDR1 is SGHNT, CDR2 YYREEE, per germline (reference sequence). The sequenced sample was naive CD4+ T cells from blood. The J gene is TRBJ2-2, the V gene TRBV5-4; D is undetermined. This sequence was found in a man younger than 40 with type 1 diabetes. The CDR3 coding sequence is TGTGCCAGCAGCTTGGAGTCAGTGAACACCGGGGAGCTGTTTTTT. Its protein product is CASSLESVNTGELFF.